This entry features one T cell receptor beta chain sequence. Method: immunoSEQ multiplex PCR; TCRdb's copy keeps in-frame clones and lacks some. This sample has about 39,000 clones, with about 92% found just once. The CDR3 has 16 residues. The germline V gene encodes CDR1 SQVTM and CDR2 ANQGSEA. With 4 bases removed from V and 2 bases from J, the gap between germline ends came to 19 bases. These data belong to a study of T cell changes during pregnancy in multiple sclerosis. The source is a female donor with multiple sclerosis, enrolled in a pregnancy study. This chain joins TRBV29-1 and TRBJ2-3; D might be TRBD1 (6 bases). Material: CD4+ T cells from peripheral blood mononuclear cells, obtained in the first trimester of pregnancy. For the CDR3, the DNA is TGCAGCGTTGGGGGCAGGGGATCGAGGGTCACAGATACGCAGTATTTT. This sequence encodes CSVGGRGSRVTDTQYF.